A selection of T cell receptor beta chains follows, all from one sample in a study of blood T cell repertoires in COVID-19. Generated by immunoSEQ multiplex PCR, the TCRdb table keeps only in-frame clones and is missing some. The sample records fewer than 150,000 clones, 85% to 90% being singletons. Source material: peripheral blood. Source of these receptors: a man in his 70s who had recovered from COVID-19. Each CDR3 is given with its conserved first and last residue. The order of the fields is V gene, J gene, D gene, clone size, CDR3 DNA, CDR3 protein. D genes are given only for firm matches. Rows give clone size only sometimes, using once, few, many, or a class for an expanded clone.

V: TRBV29-1
J: TRBJ2-3
D: TRBD1
size: -
DNA: TGCAGCATCGGACAGGGCACAGATACGCAGTATTTT
CDR3: CSIGQGTDTQYF

V: TRBV5-4
J: TRBJ1-2
D: -
size: -
DNA: TGTGCCAGCAGCTTCGATGGCTTACAGGGTTTATATGGCTACACCTTC
CDR3: CASSFDGLQGLYGYTF

V: TRBV7-9
J: TRBJ1-1
D: TRBD1
size: few
DNA: TGTGCCAGCAGCTCCCTAGGGACAGGGGGCACTGAAGCTTTCTTT
CDR3: CASSSLGTGGTEAFF

V: TRBV27
J: TRBJ2-5
D: TRBD2
size: -
DNA: TGTGCCAGCAGCCCTCTAGCGGGTGGTCAGGAGACCCAGTACTTC
CDR3: CASSPLAGGQETQYF

V: TRBV28
J: TRBJ2-5
D: -
size: -
DNA: TGTGCCAGCAGTTTATGGGCGGGAAGACAAGAGACCCAGTACTTC
CDR3: CASSLWAGRQETQYF

V: TRBV5-4
J: TRBJ1-6
D: TRBD1
size: few
DNA: TGTGCCAGCAGCTTGGACGCAGGGGGAGGTTCACCCCTCCACTTT
CDR3: CASSLDAGGGSPLHF

V: TRBV6-5
J: TRBJ1-4
D: TRBD1
size: -
DNA: TGTGCCAGCAGGGCCGGGACAGGGAATGAAAAACTGTTTTTT
CDR3: CASRAGTGNEKLFF

V: TRBV28
J: TRBJ2-1
D: TRBD1
size: -
DNA: TGTGCCACCGGAGCAATCCGGGACAGGGCCAATGAGCAGTTCTTC
CDR3: CATGAIRDRANEQFF

V: TRBV5-1
J: TRBJ1-2
D: TRBD1
size: -
DNA: TGCGCCAGCAGCTTGGTACAGGGGGCGGGAGGCTACACCTTC
CDR3: CASSLVQGAGGYTF

V: TRBV12-5
J: TRBJ2-6
D: TRBD1
size: -
DNA: TGTGCTAGTGGTTTGGCTATCGGGACAGGGCCGTCTGGGGCCAACGTCCTGACTTTC
CDR3: CASGLAIGTGPSGANVLTF

V: TRBV18
J: TRBJ2-5
D: -
size: -
DNA: TGTGCCAGCTCACCACCCTCCGGAGTGGAGACCCAGTACTTC
CDR3: CASSPPSGVETQYF

V: TRBV19
J: TRBJ2-7
D: TRBD1
size: -
DNA: TGTGCCAGTAGACGGAGGACAGGGACCTACGAGCAGTACTTC
CDR3: CASRRRTGTYEQYF

V: TRBV3-1/TRBV3-2
J: TRBJ2-7
D: -
size: -
DNA: TGTGCCAGCAGCCCGTCCAGGCCCAATTACTACGAGCAGTACTTC
CDR3: CASSPSRPNYYEQYF

V: TRBV6-5
J: TRBJ2-3
D: -
size: -
DNA: TGTGCCAGCAGGCGGGTTAGCACAGATACGCAGTATTTT
CDR3: CASRRVSTDTQYF

V: TRBV7-2
J: TRBJ2-1
D: -
size: -
DNA: TGTGCCAGCAGCACTAGCAGATACAATGAGCAGTTCTTC
CDR3: CASSTSRYNEQFF

V: TRBV28
J: TRBJ1-5
D: -
size: few
DNA: TGTGCCACCTCAGGGGATCCCTATCAGCCCCAGCATTTT
CDR3: CATSGDPYQPQHF

V: TRBV6-1
J: TRBJ2-3
D: -
size: -
DNA: TGTGCCAGCAGTGAATTCGGGGTTAGCACAGATACGCAGTATTTT
CDR3: CASSEFGVSTDTQYF

V: TRBV2
J: TRBJ2-1
D: -
size: -
DNA: TGTGCCAGCAGCCCAAGCGAGAGGACAAATATCCATGAGCAGTTCTTC
CDR3: CASSPSERTNIHEQFF

V: TRBV2
J: TRBJ2-7
D: -
size: -
DNA: TGTGCCAGCAGTGGGGTCGGGGGAAAGTACGAGCAGTACTTC
CDR3: CASSGVGGKYEQYF

V: TRBV2
J: TRBJ2-3
D: TRBD1
size: -
DNA: TGTGCCAGCAGTGATAACAGGGGGATCACAGATACGCAGTATTTT
CDR3: CASSDNRGITDTQYF

V: TRBV28
J: TRBJ2-7
D: -
size: -
DNA: TGTGCCAGCAGCCCTCCGGAGGCAGCCTTCTCCTACGAGCAGTACTTC
CDR3: CASSPPEAAFSYEQYF

V: TRBV20-1
J: TRBJ1-5
D: -
size: -
DNA: TGCAGTGCTAGTAGGCAGGGCCAGCCCCAGCATTTT
CDR3: CSASRQGQPQHF

V: TRBV5-1
J: TRBJ1-1
D: -
size: once
DNA: TGCGCCAGCAGCGTGGACAGTTTGAACACTGAAGCTTTCTTT
CDR3: CASSVDSLNTEAFF

V: TRBV4-1
J: TRBJ1-1
D: -
size: -
DNA: TGCGCCAGCAGCCAAATAGGACAGAGAAGGACTGAAGCTTTCTTT
CDR3: CASSQIGQRRTEAFF

V: TRBV29-1
J: TRBJ2-3
D: TRBD1
size: -
DNA: TGCAGCGTTGAAACGGGACAGCGGGATACGCAGTATTTT
CDR3: CSVETGQRDTQYF

V: TRBV4-1
J: TRBJ1-2
D: -
size: few
DNA: TGCGCCAGCAGCCCAGGGCCATTTGGCTACACCTTC
CDR3: CASSPGPFGYTF

V: TRBV4-2
J: TRBJ2-7
D: -
size: -
DNA: TGTGCCAGCAGCGAAGGGGAGGCGGCGTACGAGCAGTACTTC
CDR3: CASSEGEAAYEQYF

V: TRBV6-1
J: TRBJ2-1
D: TRBD2
size: -
DNA: TGTGCCAGCAGTGATAGCGGGAGGTTCTACAATGAGCAGTTCTTC
CDR3: CASSDSGRFYNEQFF

V: TRBV5-4
J: TRBJ2-1
D: TRBD2
size: -
DNA: TGTGCCAGCAGCTTGGATGCGGGAGGAGACAATGAGCAGTTCTTC
CDR3: CASSLDAGGDNEQFF

V: TRBV19
J: TRBJ1-5
D: -
size: -
DNA: TGTGCCAGTAGTGCAACTCAGGTGTATCAGCCCCAGCATTTT
CDR3: CASSATQVYQPQHF

V: TRBV7-9
J: TRBJ2-5
D: -
size: once
DNA: TGTGCCAGCAGCTCGGAAGAGACCCAGTACTTC
CDR3: CASSSEETQYF

V: TRBV5-1
J: TRBJ2-5
D: TRBD1
size: once
DNA: TGCGCCAGCAGCGCGACAGGGAACCTTCAAGAGACCCAGTACTTC
CDR3: CASSATGNLQETQYF

V: TRBV4-3
J: TRBJ2-3
D: -
size: -
DNA: TGCGCCAGCAGCCAAGATACGACATACACAGATACGCAGTATTTT
CDR3: CASSQDTTYTDTQYF

V: TRBV29-1
J: TRBJ2-3
D: -
size: once
DNA: TGCAGCGTTGAAAGGGGTTCAGATACGCAGTATTTT
CDR3: CSVERGSDTQYF

V: TRBV5-4
J: TRBJ1-1
D: -
size: few
DNA: TGTGCCAGCAGCCCCGGGGGGGGAGGTCGGACTGAAGCTTTCTTT
CDR3: CASSPGGGGRTEAFF